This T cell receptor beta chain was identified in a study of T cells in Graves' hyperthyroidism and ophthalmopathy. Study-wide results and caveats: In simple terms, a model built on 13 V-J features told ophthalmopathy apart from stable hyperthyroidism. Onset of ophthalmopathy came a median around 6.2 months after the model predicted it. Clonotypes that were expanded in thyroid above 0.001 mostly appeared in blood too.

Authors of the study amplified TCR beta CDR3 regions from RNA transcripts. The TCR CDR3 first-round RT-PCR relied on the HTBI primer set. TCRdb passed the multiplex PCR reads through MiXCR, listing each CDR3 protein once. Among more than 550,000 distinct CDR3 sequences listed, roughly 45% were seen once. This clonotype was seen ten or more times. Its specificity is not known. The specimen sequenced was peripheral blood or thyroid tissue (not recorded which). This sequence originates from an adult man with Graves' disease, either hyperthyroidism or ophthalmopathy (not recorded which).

The CDR3 region is CASSLVGGLNTEAFF. The DNA for the CDR3 is TGTGCCAGCAGCTTAGTAGGGGGCCTAAACACTGAAGCTTTCTTT. The gene calls are TRBV7-8 and TRBJ1-1, with TRBD1 matching over 7 bases. Germline trimming cut 1 base from V and 2 bases from J; bases unmatched to any gene: 4. CDR1 SGHVS and CDR2 FQNEAQ come from the germline V gene. This CDR3 spans 15 amino acids.